The 21 T cell receptor beta chains listed next were all sequenced from one sample in a study of shared clonotypes between healthy human individuals. Clones were sequenced by immunoSEQ multiplex PCR, and TCRdb holds only the in-frame ones, with some missing. The sample records about 2 million clones, about 95% being singletons. CD45RO negativity and positive selection for CCR7 defined naive CD8 cells, a population that excluded terminally differentiated effector memory CD45RA+ cells. Sample: naive CD8+ T cells sorted from blood. These receptors all stem from a man younger than 35 in good health.

This sequence joins TRBV11-2 and TRBJ2-1, with D perhaps matching TRBD2 (6 bases). V gave up 2 bases and J gave up 1 base, with 9 bases separating them. The CDR3 extends over 15 amino acids. From germline, CDR1 is SGHAT and CDR2 FQNNGV. The CDR3 sequence: CASSLSGTSYNEQFF. The CDR3 region has the DNA TGTGCCAGCAGCTTATCCGGGACTTCCTACAATGAGCAGTTCTTC.

The chain links TRBV27 to TRBJ2-1; 9 positions match TRBD2. The CDR3 totals 14 residues. After removal of 5 bases from V and 6 bases from J, the junction contained 5 bases not matched to a gene. Looked up from germline, CDR1 is MNHEY and CDR2 is SMNVEV (reference sequence). Written as DNA, the CDR3 is TGTGCCAGCAGTCAGCGGGAGGCCTCCAATGAGCAGTTCTTC. This translates into CASSQREASNEQFF.

CDR3 in DNA: TGTGCCAGCAGCCTAGCGGGGTGGGAAGAGACCCAGTACTTC. It specifies CASSLAGWEETQYF. The chain uses TRBV6-5 and TRBJ2-5; 9 positions agree with TRBD2. CDR3 length equals 14 residues. The V segment lost 6 bases and the J segment 3 bases; nucleotides outside the gene matches: 5. In germline, CDR1 is MNHEY, CDR2 SVGAGI.

The chain is built from TRBV6-5 and TRBJ1-2; TRBD1 matches at 8 bases. The germline V gene encodes CDR1 MNHEY and CDR2 SVGAGI. The CDR3 sequence is 14 residues long. Trimming at V came to 6 bases and at J to 4 bases, leaving 7 bases not matched to a gene. DNA for the CDR3: TGTGCCAGCAGGGGGACAGGAGGCGCCTATGGCTACACCTTC. This sequence encodes CASRGTGGAYGYTF.

J is TRBJ2-3 and V is TRBV9; D may be TRBD1 (6 bases). Trimming stripped 0 bases from V and 4 bases from J, with 9 bases between. This CDR3 region has 14 residues. Germline assignment: CDR1 SGDLS and CDR2 YYNGEE. The CDR3 spells CASSVGGHADTQYF. The CDR3 DNA sequence: TGTGCCAGCAGCGTAGGGGGACACGCAGATACGCAGTATTTT.

The CDR3 loop is CASSVGSGSTDTQYF. CDR3 DNA sequence: TGTGCCAGCAGTGTCGGGAGCGGGAGCACAGATACGCAGTATTTT. The gene calls are TRBV2 and TRBJ2-3; tentative D call: TRBD2 (6 bases). V was pared by 4 bases and J by 0 bases, with 11 bases between. CDR1 is SNHLY and CDR2 is FYNNEI in the germline V gene. There are 15 residues in the CDR3.

The chain combines TRBV6-5 with TRBJ1-1; no clear D gene. V was trimmed by 6 bases and J by 5 bases, leaving 13 bases between them. This CDR3 has 13 amino acids. Germline V gene data show CDR1 as MNHEY and CDR2 as SVGAGI. CDR3: CASSRDTGTEAFF. CDR3 nucleotide sequence: TGTGCCAGCAGCCGCGACACGGGTACTGAAGCTTTCTTT.

As for this clone: Other DNA sequences in this specimen translate into the identical CDR3. The V and J genes are TRBV19 and TRBJ1-1; D is unclear. The length of the CDR3 is 13 residues. Looked up from germline, CDR1 is LNHDA and CDR2 is SQIVND (reference sequence). Trimming shortened V by 3 bases and J by 2 bases, and 7 bases separated the two germline ends. For the CDR3, the DNA is TGTGCCAGTAGTATGTCCGTTAACACTGAAGCTTTCTTT. Protein sequence: CASSMSVNTEAFF.

The chain uses TRBV6-1 and TRBJ2-1, with a weak D call TRBD2 (6 bases). CDR1 is MNHNS, CDR2 SASEGT, per germline. Trimming stripped 5 bases from V and 3 bases from J, with 14 bases between. The CDR3 is made up of 15 amino acids. In nucleotides, the CDR3 is TGTGCCAGCAGTCCCAAGGGACTGAGCTACAATGAGCAGTTCTTC. Its translation: CASSPKGLSYNEQFF.

The chain carries TRBV27 and TRBJ1-5, with no clear D. The germline V gene has CDR1 MNHEY and CDR2 SMNVEV (reference sequence). The CDR3 length is 12 residues. Trimming pared 8 bases from V and 6 bases from J, leaving 11 bases between. CDR3 bases: TGTGCCAGCGGCTTACGGGGTCAGCCCCAGCATTTT. Amino acid sequence: CASGLRGQPQHF.

The chain carries TRBV7-8 and TRBJ2-3; no firm D call. Trimming left V 6 bases short and J 6 bases short, with 10 bases between. The CDR3 is 12 residues long. The germline V gene encodes CDR1 SGHVS and CDR2 FQNEAQ. CDR3 nucleotide sequence: TGTGCCAGCAGGCAATCCCCCGATACGCAGTATTTT. Translation: CASRQSPDTQYF.

The rearrangement joins TRBV11-2 to TRBJ1-1; a possible D gene is TRBD1 (6 bases). V was trimmed by 1 base and J by 0 bases, leaving 12 bases between them. This CDR3 has 16 residues. Germline lookup yields CDR1 SGHAT and CDR2 FQNNGV. The CDR3 protein is CASSLAGTRLNTEAFF. CDR3 bases: TGTGCCAGCAGCTTAGCAGGGACACGATTGAACACTGAAGCTTTCTTT. The variable domain in full, completed from reference TRBV11-2 and TRBJ1-1, reads EAGVAQSPRYKIIEKRQSVAFWCNPISGHATLYWYQQILGQGPKLLIQFQNNGVVDDSQLPKDRFSAERLKGVDSTLKIQPAKLEDSAVYLCASSLAGTRLNTEAFFGQGTRLTVV.

J is TRBJ2-2 and V is TRBV28; no definite D call. The CDR3 totals 17 residues. Germline CDR1 reads MDHEN; CDR2 reads SYDVKM. The V gene lost 3 bases and the J gene lost 1 base, with 15 bases spanning the gap. The CDR3 nucleotides are TGTGCCAGCAGTTTTTTTACTGGGGTTGGGAACACCGGGGAGCTGTTTTTT. Translation gives CASSFFTGVGNTGELFF.

V and J are TRBV6-6 and TRBJ2-1, with D tentatively TRBD2 (6 bases). This CDR3 contains 14 residues. Germline CDR1 reads MNHNY; CDR2 reads SVGAGI (reference sequence). Trimming removed 3 bases at V and 5 bases at J, with 11 bases between. CDR3 DNA: TGTGCCAGCAGTTATCTGGTAGCGGACAATGAGCAGTTCTTC. This codes for CASSYLVADNEQFF.

A single count supports this clone. The chain employs TRBV30 and TRBJ1-1, with TRBD1 as a possible D gene (6 bases). V dropped 1 base and J dropped 0 bases, with 9 bases sitting between them. Germline V gene sequence: CDR1 GTSNPN, CDR2 SVGIG (reference sequence). The CDR3 extends over 14 amino acids. CDR3 in amino acids: CAWSEGGVNTEAFF. The CDR3 DNA sequence: TGTGCCTGGAGTGAGGGGGGAGTGAACACTGAAGCTTTCTTT.

The rearrangement links TRBV11-3 to TRBJ2-1, with D tentatively TRBD2 (6 bases). There are 18 residues in the CDR3. V shed 0 bases and J shed 1 base, with 16 bases lying between them. Per germline, CDR1 SGHNT and CDR2 YENEEA. The CDR3 DNA reads as TGTGCCAGCAGCTTAGATGTGGGCAGCGGGCAGTCCTACAATGAGCAGTTCTTC. This sequence encodes CASSLDVGSGQSYNEQFF. Complete variable domain (other parts from reference TRBV11-3 and TRBJ2-1): EAGVVQSPRYKIIEKKQPVAFWCNPISGHNTLYWYLQNLGQGPELLIRYENEEAVDDSQLPKDRFSAERLKGVDSTLKIQPAELGDSAVYLCASSLDVGSGQSYNEQFFGPGTRLTVL.

V is TRBV7-9 and J is TRBJ1-3, with 7 bases identical to TRBD1. Germline V CDR1 and CDR2: SEHNR, FQNEAQ (reference sequence). This CDR3 contains 14 residues. Trimming cost V 2 bases and J 8 bases; bases outside gene matches: 6. DNA for the CDR3: TGTGCCAGCAGCTTATACGACAGGGTAGACACCATATATTTT. Protein sequence: CASSLYDRVDTIYF.

The J gene is TRBJ2-3, the V gene TRBV7-2; 7 bases match TRBD2. Germline loops: CDR1 SGHTA, CDR2 FQGNSA. The junction had 8 bases not matched to a gene; V was cut back by 3 bases and J by 2 bases. The CDR3 is 16 amino acids. The CDR3 DNA is TGTGCCAGCAGCTTTCGGCGGGAGACGTACACAGATACGCAGTATTTT. Encoded protein: CASSFRRETYTDTQYF.

The rearrangement joins TRBV10-3 to TRBJ2-3; TRBD2 matches at 8 bases. Germline V lookup: CDR1 ENHRY, CDR2 SYGVKD. The CDR3 length is 13 residues. Unmatched junction bases numbered 7, after V lost 8 bases and J lost 6 bases. The CDR3 nucleotides read TGTGCCATCGCGAGCGGGAGTCCGGATACGCAGTATTTT. Its translation: CAIASGSPDTQYF.

The CDR3 DNA follows: TGTGCCAGCTTCTCTCGGGAGTCCTGGGATGGCTACACCTTC. Residues: CASFSRESWDGYTF. This chain uses TRBV2 with TRBJ1-2; D remains unclear. The CDR3 sequence is 14 residues long. Germline CDR1 and CDR2: SNHLY and FYNNEI. Trimming cost V 8 bases and J 6 bases, with 19 bases left between them.

The chain employs TRBV5-4 and TRBJ2-1, with D maybe TRBD1 (5 bases). Trimming pared 0 bases from V and 0 bases from J, leaving 13 bases between. In germline, CDR1 is SGHNT, CDR2 YYREEE (reference sequence). The CDR3 consists of 17 residues. The CDR3 bases are TGTGCCAGCAGCTTGGCCGTCAGGGCGGACTCCTACAATGAGCAGTTCTTC. Protein sequence: CASSLAVRADSYNEQFF.